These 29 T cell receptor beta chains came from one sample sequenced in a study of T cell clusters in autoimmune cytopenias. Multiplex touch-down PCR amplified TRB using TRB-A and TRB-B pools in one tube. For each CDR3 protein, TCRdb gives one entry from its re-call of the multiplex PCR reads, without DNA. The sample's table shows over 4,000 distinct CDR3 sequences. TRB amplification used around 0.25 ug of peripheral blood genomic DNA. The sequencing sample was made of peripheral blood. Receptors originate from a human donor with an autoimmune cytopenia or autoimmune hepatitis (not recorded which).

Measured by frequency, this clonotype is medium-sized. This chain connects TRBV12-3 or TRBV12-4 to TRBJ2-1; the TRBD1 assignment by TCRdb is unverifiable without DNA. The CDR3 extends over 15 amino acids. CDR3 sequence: CASSLTPGTYNEQFF.

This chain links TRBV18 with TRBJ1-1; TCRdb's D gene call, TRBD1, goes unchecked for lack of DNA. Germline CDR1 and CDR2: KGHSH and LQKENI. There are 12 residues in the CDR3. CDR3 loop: CASSPDRAEAFF.

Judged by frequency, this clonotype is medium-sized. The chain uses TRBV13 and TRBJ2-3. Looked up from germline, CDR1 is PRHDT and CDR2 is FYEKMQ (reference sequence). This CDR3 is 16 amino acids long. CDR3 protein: CASSLGPGTNTDTQYF.

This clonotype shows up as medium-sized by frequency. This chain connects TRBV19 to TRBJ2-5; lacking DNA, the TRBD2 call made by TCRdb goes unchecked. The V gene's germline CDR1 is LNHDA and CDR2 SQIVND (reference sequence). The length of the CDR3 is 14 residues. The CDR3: CASSTQTSSGTQYF. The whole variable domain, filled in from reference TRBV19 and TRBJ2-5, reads DGGITQSPKYLFRKEGQNVTLSCEQNLNHDAMYWYRQDPGQGLRLIYYSQIVNDFQKGDIAEGYSVSREKKESFPLTVTSAQKNPTAFYLCASSTQTSSGTQYFGPGTRLLVL.

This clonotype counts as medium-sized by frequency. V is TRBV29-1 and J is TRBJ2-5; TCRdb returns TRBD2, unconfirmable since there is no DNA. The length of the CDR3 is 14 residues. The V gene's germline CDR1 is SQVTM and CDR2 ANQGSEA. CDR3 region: CSVGGSQYQETQYF.

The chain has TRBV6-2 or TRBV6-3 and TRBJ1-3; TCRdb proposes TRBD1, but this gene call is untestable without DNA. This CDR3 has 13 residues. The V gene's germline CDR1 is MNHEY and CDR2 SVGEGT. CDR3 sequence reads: CASIPGAGNTIYF.

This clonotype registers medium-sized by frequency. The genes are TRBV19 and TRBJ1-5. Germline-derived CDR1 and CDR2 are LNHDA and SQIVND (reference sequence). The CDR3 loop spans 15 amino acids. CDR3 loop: CASSYGRFSNQPQHF. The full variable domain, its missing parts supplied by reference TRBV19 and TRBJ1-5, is DGGITQSPKYLFRKEGQNVTLSCEQNLNHDAMYWYRQDPGQGLRLIYYSQIVNDFQKGDIAEGYSVSREKKESFPLTVTSAQKNPTAFYLCASSYGRFSNQPQHFGDGTRLSIL.

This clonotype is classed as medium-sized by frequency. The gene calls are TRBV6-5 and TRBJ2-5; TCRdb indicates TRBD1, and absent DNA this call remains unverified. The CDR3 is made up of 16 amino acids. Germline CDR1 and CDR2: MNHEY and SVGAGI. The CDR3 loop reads CASSYSGALYQETQYF.

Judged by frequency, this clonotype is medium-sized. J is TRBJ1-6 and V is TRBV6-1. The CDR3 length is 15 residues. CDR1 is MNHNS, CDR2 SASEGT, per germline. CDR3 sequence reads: CASSEARQGDSPLHF.

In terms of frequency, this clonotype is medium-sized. CDR3 region: CASSTQGQGAGQPQHF. This chain links TRBV19 with TRBJ1-5; the D gene TCRdb calls, TRBD1, cannot be checked with no DNA. Per the germline V gene, CDR1 is LNHDA and CDR2 is SQIVND (reference sequence). The CDR3 has 16 residues.

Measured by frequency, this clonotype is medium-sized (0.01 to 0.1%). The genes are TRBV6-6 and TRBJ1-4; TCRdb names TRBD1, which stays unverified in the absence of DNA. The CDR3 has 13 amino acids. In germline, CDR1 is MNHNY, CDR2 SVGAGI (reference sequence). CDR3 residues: CASSSTGKEKLFF.

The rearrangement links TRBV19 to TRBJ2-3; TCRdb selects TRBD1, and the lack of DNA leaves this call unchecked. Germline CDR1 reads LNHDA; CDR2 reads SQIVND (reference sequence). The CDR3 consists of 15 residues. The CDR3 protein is CASSIGGGGSRTQYF.

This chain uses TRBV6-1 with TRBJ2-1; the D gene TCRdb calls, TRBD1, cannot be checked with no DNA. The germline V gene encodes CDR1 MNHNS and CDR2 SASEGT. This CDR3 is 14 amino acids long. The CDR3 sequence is CASSEIGGATEQFF.

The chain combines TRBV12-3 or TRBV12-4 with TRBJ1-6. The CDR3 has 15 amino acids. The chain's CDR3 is CASRLAAAEGSPLHF.

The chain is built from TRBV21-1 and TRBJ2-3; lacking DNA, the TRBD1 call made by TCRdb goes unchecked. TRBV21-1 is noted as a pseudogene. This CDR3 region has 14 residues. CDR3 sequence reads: CASSTGTGTDTQYF.

This CDR3 reads CASSLSLGQPSGNIQYF. The gene calls are TRBV19 and TRBJ2-4; lacking DNA, the TRBD1 call made by TCRdb goes unchecked. The CDR3 contains 17 residues. CDR1 is LNHDA and CDR2 is SQIVND in the germline V gene (reference sequence).

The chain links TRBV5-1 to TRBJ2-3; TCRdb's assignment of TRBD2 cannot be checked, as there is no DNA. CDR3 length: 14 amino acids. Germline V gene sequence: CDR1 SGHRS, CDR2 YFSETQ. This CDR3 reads CASVSGGAEDTQYF.

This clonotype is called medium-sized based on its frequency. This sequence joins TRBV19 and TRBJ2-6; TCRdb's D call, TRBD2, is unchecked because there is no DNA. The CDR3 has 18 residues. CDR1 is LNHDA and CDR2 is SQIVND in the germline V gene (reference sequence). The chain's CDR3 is CASSILAGGYSGANVLTF.

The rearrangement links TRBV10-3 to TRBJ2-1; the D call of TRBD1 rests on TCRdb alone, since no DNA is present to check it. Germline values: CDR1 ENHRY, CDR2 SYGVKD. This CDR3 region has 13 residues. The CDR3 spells CATTLTGQNEQFF.

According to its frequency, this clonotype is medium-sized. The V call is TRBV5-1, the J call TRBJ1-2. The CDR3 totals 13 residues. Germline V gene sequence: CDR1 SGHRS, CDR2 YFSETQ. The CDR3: CASSLRDNYGYTF.

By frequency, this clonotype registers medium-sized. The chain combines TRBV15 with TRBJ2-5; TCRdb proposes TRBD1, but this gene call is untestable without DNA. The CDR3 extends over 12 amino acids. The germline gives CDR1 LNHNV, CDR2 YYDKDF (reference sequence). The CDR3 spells CATKGQTETQYF. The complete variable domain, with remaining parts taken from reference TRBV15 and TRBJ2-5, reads DAMVIQNPRYQVTQFGKPVTLSCSQTLNHNVMYWYQQKSSQAPKLLFHYYDKDFNNEADTPDNFQSRRPNTSFCFLDIRSPGLGDTAMYLCATKGQTETQYFGPGTRLLVL.

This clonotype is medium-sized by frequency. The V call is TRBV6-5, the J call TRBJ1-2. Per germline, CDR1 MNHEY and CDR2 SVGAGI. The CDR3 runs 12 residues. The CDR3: CASSSSGGGYTF.

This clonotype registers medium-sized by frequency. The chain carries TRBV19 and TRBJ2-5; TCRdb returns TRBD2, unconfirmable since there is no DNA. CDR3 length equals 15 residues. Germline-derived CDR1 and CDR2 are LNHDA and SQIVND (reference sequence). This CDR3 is CASSGTSGEGETQYF.

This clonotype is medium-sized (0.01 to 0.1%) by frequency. The CDR3 region is CASSRLGGGAETQYF. V gene TRBV27 combines with J gene TRBJ2-5; TCRdb outputs TRBD1, but without DNA this stays unchecked. This CDR3 is 15 amino acids long. The germline CDR1 and CDR2 sequences are MNHEY and SMNVEV (reference sequence).

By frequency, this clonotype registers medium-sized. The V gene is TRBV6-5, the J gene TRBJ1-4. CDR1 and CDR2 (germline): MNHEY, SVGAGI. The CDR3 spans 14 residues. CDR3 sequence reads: CASSRRADNEKLFF.

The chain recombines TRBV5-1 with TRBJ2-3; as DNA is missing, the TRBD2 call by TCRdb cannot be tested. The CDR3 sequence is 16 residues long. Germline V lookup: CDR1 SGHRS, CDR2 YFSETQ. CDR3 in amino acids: CASSLTRLAGTDTQYF.

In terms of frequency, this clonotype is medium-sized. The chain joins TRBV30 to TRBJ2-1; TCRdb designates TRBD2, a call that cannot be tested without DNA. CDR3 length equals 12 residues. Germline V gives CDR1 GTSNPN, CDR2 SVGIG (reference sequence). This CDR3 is CAWSVRGREQFF.

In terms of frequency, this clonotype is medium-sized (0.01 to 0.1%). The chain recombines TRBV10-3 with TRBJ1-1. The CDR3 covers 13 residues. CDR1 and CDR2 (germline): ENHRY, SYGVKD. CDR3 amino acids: CASLSWGNTEAFF.

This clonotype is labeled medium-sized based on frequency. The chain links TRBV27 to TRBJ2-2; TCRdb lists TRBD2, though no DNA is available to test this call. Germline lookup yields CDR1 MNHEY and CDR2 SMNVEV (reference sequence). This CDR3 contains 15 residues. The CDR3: CASSSLAGGPGELFF.